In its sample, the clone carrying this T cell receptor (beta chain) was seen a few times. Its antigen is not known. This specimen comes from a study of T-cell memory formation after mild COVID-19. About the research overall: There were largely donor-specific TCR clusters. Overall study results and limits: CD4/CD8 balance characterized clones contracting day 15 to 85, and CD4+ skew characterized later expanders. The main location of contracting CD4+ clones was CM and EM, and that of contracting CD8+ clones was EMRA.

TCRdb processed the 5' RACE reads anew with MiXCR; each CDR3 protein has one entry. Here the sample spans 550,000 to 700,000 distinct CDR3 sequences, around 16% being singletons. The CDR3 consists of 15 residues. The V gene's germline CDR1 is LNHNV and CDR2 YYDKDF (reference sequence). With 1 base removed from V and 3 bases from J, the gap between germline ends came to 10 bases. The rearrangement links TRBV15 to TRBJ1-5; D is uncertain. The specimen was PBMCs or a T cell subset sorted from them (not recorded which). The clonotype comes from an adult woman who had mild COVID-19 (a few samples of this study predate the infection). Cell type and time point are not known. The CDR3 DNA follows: TGTGCCACCAGCAGAGCGCGGGGTATCAATCAGCCCCAGCATTTT. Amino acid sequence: CATSRARGINQPQHF. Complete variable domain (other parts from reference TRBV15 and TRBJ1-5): DAMVIQNPRYQVTQFGKPVTLSCSQTLNHNVMYWYQQKSSQAPKLLFHYYDKDFNNEADTPDNFQSRRPNTSFCFLDIRSPGLGDTAMYLCATSRARGINQPQHFGDGTRLSIL.